This T cell receptor beta chain was observed in a study of Graves' ophthalmopathy and Graves' hyperthyroidism. Study-wide points: Most expanded thyroid clonotypes above 0.001 frequency also appeared in blood. Its predictions of ophthalmopathy progression gave the model roughly 71% sensitivity and approximately 72% specificity.

Germline lookup yields CDR1 DFQATT and CDR2 SNEGSKA (reference sequence). The length of the CDR3 is 13 residues. After removal of 5 bases from V and 4 bases from J, the junction contained 7 bases not matched to a gene. A word on this clonotype: Its antigen remains unidentified. This may stem from a read error, because a much larger clone lies one nucleotide away.

Enrolled hyperthyroidism patients had a new diagnosis, a duration under 2 months, and an age of 18 to 65. Other autoimmune diseases, uncontrolled infections, pregnancy or lactation led to the exclusion of patients. Beta-chain TCR CDR3 regions were amplified from RNA transcripts. The library came from an HTBI-primed first-round RT-PCR and a second-round multiplex PCR. TCRdb analysed the multiplex PCR reads with MiXCR anew, one entry per CDR3 protein. This sample has about 1.1 million distinct CDR3 sequences, with about 40% found just once. This clonotype was obtained from an adult man with Graves' hyperthyroidism. V usage is TRBV20-1 and J usage is TRBJ2-7; 8 nucleotides match TRBD2. Sequencing was done on a sample of peripheral blood or thyroid tissue (not recorded which). Written as DNA, the CDR3 is TGCAGTGCTCGTATCGGGAGGGAATACGAGCAGTACTTC. Its protein product is CSARIGREYEQYF.